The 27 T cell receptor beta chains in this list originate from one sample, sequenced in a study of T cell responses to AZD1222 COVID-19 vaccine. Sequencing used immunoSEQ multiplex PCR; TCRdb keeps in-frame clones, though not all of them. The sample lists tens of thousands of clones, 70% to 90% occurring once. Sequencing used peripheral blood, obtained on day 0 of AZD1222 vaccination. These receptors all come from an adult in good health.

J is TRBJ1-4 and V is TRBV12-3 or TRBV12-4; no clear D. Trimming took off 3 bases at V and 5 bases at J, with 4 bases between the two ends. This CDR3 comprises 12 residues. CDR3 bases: TGTGCCAGCAGTTTTTCAAATGAAAAACTGTTTTTT. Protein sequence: CASSFSNEKLFF.

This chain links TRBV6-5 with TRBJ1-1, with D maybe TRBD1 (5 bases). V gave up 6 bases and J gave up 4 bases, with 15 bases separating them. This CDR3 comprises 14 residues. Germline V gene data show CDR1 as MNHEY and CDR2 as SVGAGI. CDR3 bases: TGTGCCAGCAGCCCCGGACATAGAATCACTGAAGCTTTCTTT. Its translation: CASSPGHRITEAFF.

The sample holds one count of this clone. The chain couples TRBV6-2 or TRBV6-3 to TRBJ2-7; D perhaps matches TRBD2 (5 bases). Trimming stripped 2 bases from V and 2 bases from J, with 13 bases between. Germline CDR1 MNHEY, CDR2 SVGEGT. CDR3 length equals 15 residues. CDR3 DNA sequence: TGTGCCAGCAGTTACAGGGTCCTGGGAGCCTACGAGCAGTACTTC. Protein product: CASSYRVLGAYEQYF.

CDR3 sequence: CASSVLGGEGYEQYF. DNA of the CDR3: TGTGCCAGTAGTGTCCTCGGGGGGGAGGGCTACGAGCAGTACTTC. This sequence joins TRBV19 and TRBJ2-7; 8 bases are a match to TRBD2. CDR3 length equals 15 residues. Germline CDR1 reads LNHDA; CDR2 reads SQIVND (reference sequence). Losses at the gene ends were 5 bases for V and 3 bases for J; bases not matched to a gene: 9.

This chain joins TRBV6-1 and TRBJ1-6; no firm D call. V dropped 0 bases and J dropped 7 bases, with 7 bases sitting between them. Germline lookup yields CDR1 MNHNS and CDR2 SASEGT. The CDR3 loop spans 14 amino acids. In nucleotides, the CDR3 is TGTGCCAGCAGTGAAGCGGGGTACAATTCACCCCTCCACTTT. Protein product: CASSEAGYNSPLHF.

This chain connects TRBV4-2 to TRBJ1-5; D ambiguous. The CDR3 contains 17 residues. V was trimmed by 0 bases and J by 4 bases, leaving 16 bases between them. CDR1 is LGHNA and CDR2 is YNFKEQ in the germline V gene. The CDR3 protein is CASSQEGTPPLNQPQHF. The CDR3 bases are TGTGCCAGCAGCCAAGAGGGCACGCCTCCTTTGAATCAGCCCCAGCATTTT.

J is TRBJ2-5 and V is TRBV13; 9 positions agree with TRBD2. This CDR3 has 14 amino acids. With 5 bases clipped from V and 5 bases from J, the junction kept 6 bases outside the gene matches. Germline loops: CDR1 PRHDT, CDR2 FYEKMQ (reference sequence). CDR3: CASSQGLAGETQYF. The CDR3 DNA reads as TGTGCCAGCAGCCAGGGACTAGCTGGGGAGACCCAGTACTTC.

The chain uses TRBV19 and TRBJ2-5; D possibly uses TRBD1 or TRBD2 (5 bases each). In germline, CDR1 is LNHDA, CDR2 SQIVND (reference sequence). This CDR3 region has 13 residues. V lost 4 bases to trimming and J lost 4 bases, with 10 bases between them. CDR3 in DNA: TGTGCCAGTAGTACCGGGGACCGAGAGACCCAGTACTTC. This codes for CASSTGDRETQYF. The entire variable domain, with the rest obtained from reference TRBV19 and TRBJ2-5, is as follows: DGGITQSPKYLFRKEGQNVTLSCEQNLNHDAMYWYRQDPGQGLRLIYYSQIVNDFQKGDIAEGYSVSREKKESFPLTVTSAQKNPTAFYLCASSTGDRETQYFGPGTRLLVL.

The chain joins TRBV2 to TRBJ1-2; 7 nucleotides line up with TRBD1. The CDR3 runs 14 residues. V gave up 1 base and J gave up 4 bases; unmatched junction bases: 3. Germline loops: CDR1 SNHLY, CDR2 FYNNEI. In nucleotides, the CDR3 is TGTGCCAGCAGTGAAGTGACAGGGAGCTATGGCTACACCTTC. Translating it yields CASSEVTGSYGYTF.

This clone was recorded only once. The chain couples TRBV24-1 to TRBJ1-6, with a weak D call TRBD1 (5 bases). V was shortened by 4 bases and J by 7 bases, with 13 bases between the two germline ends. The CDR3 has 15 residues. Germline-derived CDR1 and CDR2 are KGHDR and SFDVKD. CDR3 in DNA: TGTGCCACCAGTGACAGTCAGGGAGGGAATTCACCCCTCCACTTT. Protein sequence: CATSDSQGGNSPLHF.

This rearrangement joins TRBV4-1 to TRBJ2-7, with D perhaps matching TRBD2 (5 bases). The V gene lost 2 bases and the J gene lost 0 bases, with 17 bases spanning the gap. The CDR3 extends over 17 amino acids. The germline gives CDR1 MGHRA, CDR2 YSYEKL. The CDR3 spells CASSQLAGLTSSYEQYF. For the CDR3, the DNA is TGCGCCAGCAGCCAACTCGCGGGCCTTACCTCCTCCTACGAGCAGTACTTC.

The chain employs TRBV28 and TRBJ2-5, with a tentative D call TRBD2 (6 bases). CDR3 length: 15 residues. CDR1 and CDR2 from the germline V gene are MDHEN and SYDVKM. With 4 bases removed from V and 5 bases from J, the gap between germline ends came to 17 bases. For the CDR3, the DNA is TGTGCCAGCAGTTCGAATGGAGCGGGTGGGGAGACCCAGTACTTC. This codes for CASSSNGAGGETQYF.

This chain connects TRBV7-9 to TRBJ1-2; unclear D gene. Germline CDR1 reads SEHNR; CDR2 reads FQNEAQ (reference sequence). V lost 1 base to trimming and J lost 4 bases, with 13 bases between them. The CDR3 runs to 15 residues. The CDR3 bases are TGTGCCAGCAGCTTAGTTTTGGGGAACGGCTATGGCTACACCTTC. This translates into CASSLVLGNGYGYTF.

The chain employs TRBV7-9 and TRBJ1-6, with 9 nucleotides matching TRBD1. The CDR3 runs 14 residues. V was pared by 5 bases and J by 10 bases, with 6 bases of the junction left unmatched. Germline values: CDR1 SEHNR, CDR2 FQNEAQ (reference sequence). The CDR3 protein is CASSPRTGESPLHF. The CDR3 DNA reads TGTGCCAGCAGCCCGCGGACAGGGGAGTCACCCCTCCACTTT.

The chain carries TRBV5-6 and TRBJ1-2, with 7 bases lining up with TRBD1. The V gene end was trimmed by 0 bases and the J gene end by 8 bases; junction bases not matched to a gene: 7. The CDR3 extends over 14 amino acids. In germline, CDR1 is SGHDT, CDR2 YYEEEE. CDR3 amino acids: CASSLGTGVRGYTF. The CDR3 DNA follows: TGTGCCAGCAGCTTGGGTACAGGGGTGAGAGGCTACACCTTC.

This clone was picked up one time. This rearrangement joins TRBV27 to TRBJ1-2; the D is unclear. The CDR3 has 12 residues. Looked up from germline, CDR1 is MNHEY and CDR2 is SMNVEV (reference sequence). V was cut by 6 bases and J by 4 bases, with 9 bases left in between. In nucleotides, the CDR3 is TGTGCCAGCAGGGAGGGAGCCTATGGCTACACCTTC. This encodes CASREGAYGYTF.

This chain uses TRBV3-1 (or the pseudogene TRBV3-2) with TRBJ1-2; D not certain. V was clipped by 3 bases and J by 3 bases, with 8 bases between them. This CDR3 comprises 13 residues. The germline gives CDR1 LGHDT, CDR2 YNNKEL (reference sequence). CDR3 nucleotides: TGTGCCAGCAGCCAGGGCAGCTACTATGGCTACACCTTC. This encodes CASSQGSYYGYTF.

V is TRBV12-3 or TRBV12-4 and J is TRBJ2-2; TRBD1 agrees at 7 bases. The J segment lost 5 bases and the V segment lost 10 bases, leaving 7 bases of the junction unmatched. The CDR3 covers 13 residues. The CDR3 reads CANGDSYTGELFF. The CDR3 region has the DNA TGTGCCAACGGGGACAGCTATACCGGGGAGCTGTTTTTT.

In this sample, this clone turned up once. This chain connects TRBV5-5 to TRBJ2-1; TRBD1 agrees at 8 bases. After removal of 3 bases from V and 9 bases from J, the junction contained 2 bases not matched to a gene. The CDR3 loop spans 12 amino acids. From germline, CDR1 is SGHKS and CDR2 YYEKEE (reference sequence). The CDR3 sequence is CASSSQGGEQFF. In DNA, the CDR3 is TGTGCCAGCAGCTCACAGGGGGGTGAGCAGTTCTTC.

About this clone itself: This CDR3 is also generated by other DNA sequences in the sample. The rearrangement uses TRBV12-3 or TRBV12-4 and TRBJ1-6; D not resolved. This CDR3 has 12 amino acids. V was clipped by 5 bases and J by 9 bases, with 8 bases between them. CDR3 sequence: CASSLEGSPLHF. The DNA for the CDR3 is TGTGCCAGCAGTCTGGAGGGTTCACCCCTCCACTTT.

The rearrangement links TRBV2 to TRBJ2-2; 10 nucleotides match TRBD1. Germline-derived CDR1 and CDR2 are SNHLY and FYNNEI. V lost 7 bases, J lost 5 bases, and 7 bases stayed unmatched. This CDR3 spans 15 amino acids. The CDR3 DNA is TGTGCCAGCAACCCGGGACAGGGGTTTACCGGGGAGCTGTTTTTT. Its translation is CASNPGQGFTGELFF.

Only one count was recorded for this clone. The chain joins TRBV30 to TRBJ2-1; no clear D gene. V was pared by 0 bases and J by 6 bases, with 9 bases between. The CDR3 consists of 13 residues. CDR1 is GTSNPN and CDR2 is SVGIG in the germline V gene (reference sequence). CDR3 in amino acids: CAWSVSLRNEQFF. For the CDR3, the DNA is TGTGCCTGGAGTGTAAGTCTGCGCAATGAGCAGTTCTTC.

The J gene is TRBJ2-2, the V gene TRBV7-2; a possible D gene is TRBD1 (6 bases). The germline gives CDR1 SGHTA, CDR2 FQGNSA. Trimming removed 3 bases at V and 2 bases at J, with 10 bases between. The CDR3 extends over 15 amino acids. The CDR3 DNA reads TGTGCCAGCAGCTTCGCAGGGGCAAACACCGGGGAGCTGTTTTTT. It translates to CASSFAGANTGELFF.

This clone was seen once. The CDR3 here is CASSIRPGLNTGELFF. CDR3 coding DNA: TGTGCCAGTAGTATAAGGCCGGGCCTGAACACCGGGGAGCTGTTTTTT. The chain joins TRBV19 to TRBJ2-2; D is ambiguous. Trimming removed 2 bases from V and 1 base from J, with 11 bases in between. Germline CDR1 and CDR2: LNHDA and SQIVND (reference sequence). The CDR3 contains 16 residues.

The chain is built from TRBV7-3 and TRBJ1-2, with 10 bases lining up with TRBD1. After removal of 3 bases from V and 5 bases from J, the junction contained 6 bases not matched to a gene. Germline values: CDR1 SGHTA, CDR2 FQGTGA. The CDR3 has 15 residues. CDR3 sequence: CASSLSGQGPYGYTF. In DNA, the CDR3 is TGTGCCAGCAGCTTGTCGGGACAGGGGCCTTATGGCTACACCTTC.

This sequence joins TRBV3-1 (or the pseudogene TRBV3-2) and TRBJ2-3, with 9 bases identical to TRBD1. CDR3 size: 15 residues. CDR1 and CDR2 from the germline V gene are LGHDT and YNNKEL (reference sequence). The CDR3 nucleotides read TGTGCTTCCGGCGTAAACAGGGGGCCCAGCGTTGGGCAGTATTTT. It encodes CASGVNRGPSVGQYF.

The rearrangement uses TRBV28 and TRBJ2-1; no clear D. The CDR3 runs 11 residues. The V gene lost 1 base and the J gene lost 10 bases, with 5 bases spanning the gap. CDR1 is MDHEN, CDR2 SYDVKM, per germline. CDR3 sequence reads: CASSLYGEQFF. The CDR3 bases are TGTGCCAGCAGTTTATATGGCGAGCAGTTCTTC.